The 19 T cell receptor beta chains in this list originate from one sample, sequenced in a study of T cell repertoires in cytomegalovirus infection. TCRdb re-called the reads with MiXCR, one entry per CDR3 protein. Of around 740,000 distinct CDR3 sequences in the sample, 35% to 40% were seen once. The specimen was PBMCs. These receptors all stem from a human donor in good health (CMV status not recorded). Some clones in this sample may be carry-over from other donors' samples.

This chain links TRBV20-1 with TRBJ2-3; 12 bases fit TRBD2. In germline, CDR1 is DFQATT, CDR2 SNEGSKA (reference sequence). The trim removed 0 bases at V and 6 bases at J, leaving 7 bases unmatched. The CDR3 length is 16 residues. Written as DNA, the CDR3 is TGCAGTGCTAGAGATCTTAGACTAGCGGGAGCTGATACGCAGTATTTT. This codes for CSARDLRLAGADTQYF.

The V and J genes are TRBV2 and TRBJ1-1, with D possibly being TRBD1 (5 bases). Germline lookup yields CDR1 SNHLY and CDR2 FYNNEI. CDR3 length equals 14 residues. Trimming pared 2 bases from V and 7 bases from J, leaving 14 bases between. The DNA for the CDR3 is TGTGCCAGCAGTGAAAACAGGTCTTGGGATGAAGCTTTCTTT. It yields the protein CASSENRSWDEAFF.

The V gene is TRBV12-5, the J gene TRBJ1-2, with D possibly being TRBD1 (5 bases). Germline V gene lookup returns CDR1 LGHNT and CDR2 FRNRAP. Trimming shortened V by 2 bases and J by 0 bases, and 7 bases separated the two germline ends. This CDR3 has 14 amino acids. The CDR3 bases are TGTGCTAGTGGTTTGACAGGAGCTAACTATGGCTACACCTTC. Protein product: CASGLTGANYGYTF.

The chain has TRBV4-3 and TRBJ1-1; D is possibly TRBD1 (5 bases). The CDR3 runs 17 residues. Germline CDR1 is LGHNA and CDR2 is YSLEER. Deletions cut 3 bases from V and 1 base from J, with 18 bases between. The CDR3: CASSQELGVTTNTEAFF. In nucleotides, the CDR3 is TGCGCCAGCAGCCAGGAACTAGGGGTGACTACGAACACTGAAGCTTTCTTT.

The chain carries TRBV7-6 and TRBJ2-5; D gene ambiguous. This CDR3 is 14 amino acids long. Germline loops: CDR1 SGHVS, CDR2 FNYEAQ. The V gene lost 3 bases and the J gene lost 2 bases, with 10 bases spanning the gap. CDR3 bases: TGTGCCAGCAGCTTCCAGGCTTTGCAAGAGACCCAGTACTTC. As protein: CASSFQALQETQYF.

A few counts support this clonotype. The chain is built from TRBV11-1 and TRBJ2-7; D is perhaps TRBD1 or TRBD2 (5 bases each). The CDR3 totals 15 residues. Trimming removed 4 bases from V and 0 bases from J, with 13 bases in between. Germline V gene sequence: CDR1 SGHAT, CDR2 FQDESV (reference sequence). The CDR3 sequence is CASSYGDGSSYEQYF. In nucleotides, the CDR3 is TGTGCCAGCAGCTACGGGGACGGAAGCTCCTACGAGCAGTACTTC.

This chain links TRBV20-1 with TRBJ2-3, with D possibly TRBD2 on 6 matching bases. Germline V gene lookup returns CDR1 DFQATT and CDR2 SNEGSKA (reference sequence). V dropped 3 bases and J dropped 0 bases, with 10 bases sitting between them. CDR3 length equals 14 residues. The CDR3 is CSASWRESTDTQYF. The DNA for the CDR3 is TGCAGTGCTAGCTGGCGGGAAAGCACAGATACGCAGTATTTT.

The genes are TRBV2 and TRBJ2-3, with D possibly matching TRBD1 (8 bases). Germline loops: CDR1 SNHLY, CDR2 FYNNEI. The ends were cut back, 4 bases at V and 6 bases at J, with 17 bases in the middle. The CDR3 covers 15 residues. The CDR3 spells CASSGQGRGMDTQYF. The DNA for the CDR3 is TGTGCCAGCAGTGGACAGGGGAGGGGTATGGATACGCAGTATTTT. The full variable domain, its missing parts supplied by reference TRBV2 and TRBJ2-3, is EPEVTQTPSHQVTQMGQEVILRCVPISNHLYFYWYRQILGQKVEFLVSFYNNEISEKSEIFDDQFSVERPDGSNFTLKIRSTKLEDSAMYFCASSGQGRGMDTQYFGPGTRLTVL.

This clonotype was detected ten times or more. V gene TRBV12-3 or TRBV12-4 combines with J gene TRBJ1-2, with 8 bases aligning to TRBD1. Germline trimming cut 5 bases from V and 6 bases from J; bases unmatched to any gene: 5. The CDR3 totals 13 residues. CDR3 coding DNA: TGTGCCAGCAGTAAGCCGACAGGGGATGGCTACACCTTC. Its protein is CASSKPTGDGYTF.

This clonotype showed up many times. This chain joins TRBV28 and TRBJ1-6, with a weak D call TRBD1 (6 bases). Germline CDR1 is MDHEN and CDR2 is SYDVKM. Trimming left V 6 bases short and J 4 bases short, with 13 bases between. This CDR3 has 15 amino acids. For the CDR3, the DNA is TGTGCCAGCAGGTCGGACAGCCGGTATAATTCACCCCTCCACTTT. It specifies CASRSDSRYNSPLHF.

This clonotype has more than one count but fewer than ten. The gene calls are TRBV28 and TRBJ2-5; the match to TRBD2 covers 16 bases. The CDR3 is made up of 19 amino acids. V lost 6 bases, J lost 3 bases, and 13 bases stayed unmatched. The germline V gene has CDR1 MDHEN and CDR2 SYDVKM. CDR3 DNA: TGTGCCAGCAGATCGCCGCGGGGACTAGCGGGGGGGGTGAAAGAGACCCAGTACTTC. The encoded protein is CASRSPRGLAGGVKETQYF.

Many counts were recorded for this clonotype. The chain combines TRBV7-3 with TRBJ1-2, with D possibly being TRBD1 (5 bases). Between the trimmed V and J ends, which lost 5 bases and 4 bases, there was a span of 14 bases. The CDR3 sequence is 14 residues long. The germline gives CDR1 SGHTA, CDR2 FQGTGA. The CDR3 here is CASSPSSGGYGYTF. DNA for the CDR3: TGTGCCAGCAGCCCCTCGTCTGGGGGCTATGGCTACACCTTC.

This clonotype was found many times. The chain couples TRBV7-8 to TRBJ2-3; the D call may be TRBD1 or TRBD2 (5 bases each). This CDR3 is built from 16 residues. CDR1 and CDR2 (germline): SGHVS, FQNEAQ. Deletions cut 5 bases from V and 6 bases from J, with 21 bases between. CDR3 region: CASSPSNAWGSDTQYF. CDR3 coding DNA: TGTGCCAGCAGCCCTTCTAATGCGTGGGGGTCGGATACGCAGTATTTT. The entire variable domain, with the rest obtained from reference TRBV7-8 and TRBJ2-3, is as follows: GAGVSQSPRYKVAKRGQDVALRCDPISGHVSLFWYQQALGQGPEFLTYFQNEAQLDKSGLPSDRFFAERPEGSVSTLKIQRTQQEDSAVYLCASSPSNAWGSDTQYFGPGTRLTVL.

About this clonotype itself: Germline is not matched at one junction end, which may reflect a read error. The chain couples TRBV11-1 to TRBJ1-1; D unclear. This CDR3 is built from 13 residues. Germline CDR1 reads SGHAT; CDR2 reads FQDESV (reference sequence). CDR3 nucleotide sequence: TGTGCAAGCATCCCAACGGGGTACACTGAAGCTTTCTTT. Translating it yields CASIPTGYTEAFF.

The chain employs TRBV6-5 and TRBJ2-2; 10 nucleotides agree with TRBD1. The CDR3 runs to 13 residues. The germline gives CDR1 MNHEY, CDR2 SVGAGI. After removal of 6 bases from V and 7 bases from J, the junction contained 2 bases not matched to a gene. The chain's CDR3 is CASRDRGIGELFF. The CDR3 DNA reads TGTGCCAGCAGGGACAGGGGGATCGGGGAGCTGTTTTTT.

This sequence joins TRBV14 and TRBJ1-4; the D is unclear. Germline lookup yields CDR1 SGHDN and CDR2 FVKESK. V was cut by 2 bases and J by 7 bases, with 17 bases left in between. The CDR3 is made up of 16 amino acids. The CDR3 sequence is CASSQSRAGNGEKLFF. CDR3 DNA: TGTGCCAGCAGCCAAAGCCGGGCCGGAAACGGTGAAAAACTGTTTTTT.

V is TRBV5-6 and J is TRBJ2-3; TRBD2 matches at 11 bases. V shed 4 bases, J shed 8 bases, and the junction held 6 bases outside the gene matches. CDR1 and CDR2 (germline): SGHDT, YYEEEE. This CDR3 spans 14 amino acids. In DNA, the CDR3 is TGTGCCAGCAGCCTTAGCGGGGGGGCCGGTACGCAGTATTTT. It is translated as CASSLSGGAGTQYF.

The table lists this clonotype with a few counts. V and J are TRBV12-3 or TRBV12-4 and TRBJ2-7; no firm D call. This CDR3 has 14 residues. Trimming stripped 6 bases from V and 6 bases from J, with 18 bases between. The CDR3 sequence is CASRLTSQSSEQYF. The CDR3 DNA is TGTGCCAGCAGGCTGACGTCTCAGTCATCCGAGCAGTACTTC.

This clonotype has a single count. CDR3 nucleotides: TGTGCCAGCAGTTACTCGAGGCACCCGCTTCAGAACACTGAAGCTTTCTTT. Encoded protein: CASSYSRHPLQNTEAFF. The chain is built from TRBV6-5 and TRBJ1-1, with D unresolved. The germline V gene has CDR1 MNHEY and CDR2 SVGAGI. V was clipped by 0 bases and J by 1 base, with 15 bases between them. The CDR3 has 17 residues.